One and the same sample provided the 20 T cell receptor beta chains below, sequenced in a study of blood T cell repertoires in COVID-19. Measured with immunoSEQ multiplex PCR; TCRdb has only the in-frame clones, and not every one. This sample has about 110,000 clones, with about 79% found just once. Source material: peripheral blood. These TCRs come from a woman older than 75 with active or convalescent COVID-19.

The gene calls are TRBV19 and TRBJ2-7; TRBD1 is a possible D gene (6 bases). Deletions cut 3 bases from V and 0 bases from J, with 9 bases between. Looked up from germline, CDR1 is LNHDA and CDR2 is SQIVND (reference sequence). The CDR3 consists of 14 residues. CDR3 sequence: CASSIRTVSYEQYF. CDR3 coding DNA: TGTGCCAGTAGTATCCGGACAGTCTCCTACGAGCAGTACTTC.

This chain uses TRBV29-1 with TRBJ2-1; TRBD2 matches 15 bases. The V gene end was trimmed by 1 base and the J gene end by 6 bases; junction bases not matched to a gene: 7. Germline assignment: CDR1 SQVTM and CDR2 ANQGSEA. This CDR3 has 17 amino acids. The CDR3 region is CSVEVRRTSGRGNEQFF. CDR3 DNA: TGCAGCGTTGAAGTTCGTCGGACTAGCGGGAGGGGCAATGAGCAGTTCTTC.

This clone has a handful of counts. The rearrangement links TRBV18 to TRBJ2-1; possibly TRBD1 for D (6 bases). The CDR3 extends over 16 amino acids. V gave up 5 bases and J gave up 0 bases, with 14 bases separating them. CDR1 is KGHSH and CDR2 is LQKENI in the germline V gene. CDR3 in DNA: TGTGCCAGCTCAACCAGGGGCGGTAGCTCCTACAATGAGCAGTTCTTC. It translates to CASSTRGGSSYNEQFF.

The chain's CDR3 is CASSRVAGGTGELFF. Here the CDR3 DNA reads TGTGCCAGCAGTCGAGTAGCGGGAGGCACCGGGGAGCTGTTTTTT. The chain uses TRBV27 and TRBJ2-2, with TRBD2 matching over 10 bases. The CDR3 has 15 amino acids. Trimming cost V 5 bases and J 4 bases; bases outside gene matches: 4. CDR1 is MNHEY and CDR2 is SMNVEV in the germline V gene (reference sequence).

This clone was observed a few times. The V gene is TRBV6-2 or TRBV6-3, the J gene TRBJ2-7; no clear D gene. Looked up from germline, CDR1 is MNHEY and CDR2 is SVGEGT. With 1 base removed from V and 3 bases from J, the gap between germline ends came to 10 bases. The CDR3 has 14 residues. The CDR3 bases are TGTGCCAGCAGTTACTGGCCTAGTGTCTACGAGCAGTACTTC. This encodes CASSYWPSVYEQYF.

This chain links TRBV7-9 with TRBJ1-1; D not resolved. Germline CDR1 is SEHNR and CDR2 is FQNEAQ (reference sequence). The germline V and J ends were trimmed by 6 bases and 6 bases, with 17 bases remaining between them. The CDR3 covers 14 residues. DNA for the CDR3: TGTGCCAGCAGACTGTCAGACGGGATAGCTGAAGCTTTCTTT. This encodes CASRLSDGIAEAFF.

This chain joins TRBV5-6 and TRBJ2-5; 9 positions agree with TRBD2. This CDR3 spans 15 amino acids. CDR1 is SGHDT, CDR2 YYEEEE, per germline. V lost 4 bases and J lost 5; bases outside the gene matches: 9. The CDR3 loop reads CASSILSGSGETQYF. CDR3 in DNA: TGTGCCAGCAGCATACTTAGCGGGAGTGGTGAGACCCAGTACTTC.

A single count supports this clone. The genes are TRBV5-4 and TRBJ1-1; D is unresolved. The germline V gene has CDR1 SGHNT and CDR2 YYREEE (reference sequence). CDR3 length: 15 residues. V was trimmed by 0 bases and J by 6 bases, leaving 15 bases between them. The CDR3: CASSLETPLRAEAFF. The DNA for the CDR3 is TGTGCCAGCAGCTTGGAGACCCCCCTGCGGGCTGAAGCTTTCTTT.

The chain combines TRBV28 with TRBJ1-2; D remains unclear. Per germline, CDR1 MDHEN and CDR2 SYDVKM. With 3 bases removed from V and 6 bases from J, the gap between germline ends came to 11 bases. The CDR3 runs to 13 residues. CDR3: CASSFSGEDGYTF. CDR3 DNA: TGTGCCAGCAGTTTTTCGGGAGAGGATGGCTACACCTTC.

The CDR3 DNA reads TGTGCCATCAGTTCCGTTAGCGGGAGCGTCACAGATACGCAGTATTTT. Translation gives CAISSVSGSVTDTQYF. This chain uses TRBV10-3 with TRBJ2-3; 9 nucleotides agree with TRBD2. Per germline, CDR1 ENHRY and CDR2 SYGVKD. J was trimmed by 2 bases and V by 5 bases; bases with no gene match: 8. The CDR3 consists of 16 residues.

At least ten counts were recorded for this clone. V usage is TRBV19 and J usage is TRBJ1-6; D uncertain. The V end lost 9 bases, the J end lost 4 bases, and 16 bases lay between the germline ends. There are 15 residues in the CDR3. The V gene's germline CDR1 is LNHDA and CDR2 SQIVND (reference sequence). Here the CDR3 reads CASPGVTTYNSPLHF. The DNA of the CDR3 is TGTGCCAGCCCCGGGGTGACTACTTATAATTCACCCCTCCACTTT. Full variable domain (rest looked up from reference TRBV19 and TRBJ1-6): DGGITQSPKYLFRKEGQNVTLSCEQNLNHDAMYWYRQDPGQGLRLIYYSQIVNDFQKGDIAEGYSVSREKKESFPLTVTSAQKNPTAFYLCASPGVTTYNSPLHFGNGTRLTVT.

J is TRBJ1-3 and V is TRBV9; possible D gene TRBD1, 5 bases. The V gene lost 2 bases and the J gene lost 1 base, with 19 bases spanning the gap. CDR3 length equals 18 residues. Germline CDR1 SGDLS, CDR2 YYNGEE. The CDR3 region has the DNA TGTGCCAGCAGCGTTCAGGGTCGGTCGGAATATTCTGGAAACACCATATATTTT. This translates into CASSVQGRSEYSGNTIYF.

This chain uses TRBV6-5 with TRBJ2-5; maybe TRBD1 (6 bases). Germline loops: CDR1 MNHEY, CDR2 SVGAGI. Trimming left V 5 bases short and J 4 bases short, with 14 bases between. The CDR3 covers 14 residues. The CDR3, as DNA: TGTGCCAGCAGTAACAGGGTTCAAGGAGAGACCCAGTACTTC. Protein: CASSNRVQGETQYF.

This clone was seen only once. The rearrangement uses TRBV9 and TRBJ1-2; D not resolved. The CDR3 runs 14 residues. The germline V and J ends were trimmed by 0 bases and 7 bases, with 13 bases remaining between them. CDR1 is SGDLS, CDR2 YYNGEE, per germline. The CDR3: CASSVDSLLGGYTF. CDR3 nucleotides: TGTGCCAGCAGCGTAGACAGTCTCCTGGGTGGCTACACCTTC.

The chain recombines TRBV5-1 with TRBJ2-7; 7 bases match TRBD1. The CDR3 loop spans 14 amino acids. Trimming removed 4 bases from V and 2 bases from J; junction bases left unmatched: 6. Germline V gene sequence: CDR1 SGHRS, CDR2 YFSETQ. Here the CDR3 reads CASSPTGVTYEQYF. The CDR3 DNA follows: TGCGCCAGCAGCCCTACAGGGGTTACCTACGAGCAGTACTTC.

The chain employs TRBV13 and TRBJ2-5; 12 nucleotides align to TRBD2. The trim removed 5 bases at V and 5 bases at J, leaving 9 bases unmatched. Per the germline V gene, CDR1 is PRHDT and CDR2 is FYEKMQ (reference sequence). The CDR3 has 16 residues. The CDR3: CASSLRLAGVQETQYF. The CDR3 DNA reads TGTGCCAGCAGCCTCCGACTAGCGGGAGTTCAGGAGACCCAGTACTTC.

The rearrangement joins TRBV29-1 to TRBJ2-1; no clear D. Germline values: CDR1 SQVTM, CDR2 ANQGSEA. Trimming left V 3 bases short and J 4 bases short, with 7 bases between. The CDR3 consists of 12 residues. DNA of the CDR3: TGCAGCGTTGACTCACTATACAATGAGCAGTTCTTC. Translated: CSVDSLYNEQFF.

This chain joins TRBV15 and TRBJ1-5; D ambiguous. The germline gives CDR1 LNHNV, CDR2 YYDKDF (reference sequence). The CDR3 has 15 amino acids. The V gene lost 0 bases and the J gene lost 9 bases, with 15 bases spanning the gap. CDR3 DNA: TGTGCCACCAGCAGAGATAACGGCGGCTCGGGGCCCCAGCATTTT. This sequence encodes CATSRDNGGSGPQHF.

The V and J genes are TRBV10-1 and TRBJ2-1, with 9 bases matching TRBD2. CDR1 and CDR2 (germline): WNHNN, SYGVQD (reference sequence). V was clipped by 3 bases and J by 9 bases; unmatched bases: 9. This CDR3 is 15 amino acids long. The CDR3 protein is CASSDQAGGYPEQFF. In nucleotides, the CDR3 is TGCGCCAGCAGTGATCAGGCGGGAGGGTACCCTGAGCAGTTCTTC.

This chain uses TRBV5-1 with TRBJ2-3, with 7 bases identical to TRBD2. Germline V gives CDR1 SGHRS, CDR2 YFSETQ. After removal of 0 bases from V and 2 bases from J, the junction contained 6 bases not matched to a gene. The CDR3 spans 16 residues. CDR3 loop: CASSLAASGYTDTQYF. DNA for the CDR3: TGCGCCAGCAGCTTGGCGGCTAGCGGTTACACAGATACGCAGTATTTT.